This TCR beta chain appears in the sequencing data of a study of technical replicates of blood from four donors. The CDR3 consists of 15 residues. CDR1 and CDR2 (germline): SGHAT, FQNNGV. Trimming at V came to 5 bases and at J to 3 bases, leaving 8 bases not matched to a gene. TCRdb keeps only in-frame clones here, not all; method: immunoSEQ multiplex PCR. The table includes 60,000 to 90,000 clones, 97% detected once. What was sequenced was T cells isolated from PBMCs. The chain joins TRBV11-2 to TRBJ2-7; TRBD1 matches at 9 bases. The TCR sequence derives from a human donor in good health. CDR3: CASSIGTGIFYEQYF. CDR3 in DNA: TGTGCCAGCAGCATCGGGACAGGGATCTTCTACGAGCAGTACTTC.